This T cell receptor (beta chain) was recovered during a study of T cell responses to AZD1222 COVID-19 vaccine. Overall study findings and caveats: Reportedly, close to half of spike-specific TCRs are directed against unmutated variant regions. Vaccine-associated CD4 TCRs ranged over spike, dominating at 160-218 and 743-854. Recipients of two AZD1222 doses showed rising Spike-specific TCR breadth and depth.

This clone appeared a single time. Its antigen is undetermined. The V gene's germline CDR1 is MNHNS and CDR2 SASEGT. The CDR3 length is 16 residues. V was trimmed by 3 bases and J by 7 bases, leaving 18 bases between them. Repertoires were generated with immunoSEQ multiplex PCR, while TCRdb's copy carries only in-frame clones and drops some. Counted here are 150,000 to 200,000 clones, 90% to 95% occurring once; the ten biggest clones make up approximately 0.97%. Source: peripheral blood, taken on day 0 of AZD1222 vaccination. The TCR was taken from an adult in good health. This chain joins TRBV6-1 and TRBJ1-4; D perhaps matches TRBD1 (5 bases). The CDR3 DNA reads TGTGCCAGCAGTGACAGATGGGGGGGATTTGGTGAAAAACTGTTTTTT. Encoded protein: CASSDRWGGFGEKLFF.